These 15 T cell receptor beta chains were all obtained from the same sample, sequenced in a study of blood T cell repertoires in COVID-19. Only in-frame clones appear in the TCRdb table, and some are missing; sequencing was by immunoSEQ multiplex PCR. The table has 130,000 to 150,000 clones, about 80% seen once; the top ten hold around 3.7%. Sequencing was done on a sample of peripheral blood. These receptors originate from a man between 65 and 85 years old who had recovered from COVID-19.

This chain uses TRBV6-5 with TRBJ1-5, with no clear D. Per germline, CDR1 MNHEY and CDR2 SVGAGI. V lost 6 bases, J lost 0 bases, and 9 bases lay in between. This CDR3 spans 14 amino acids. The CDR3 loop is CASRRSYSNQPQHF. CDR3 DNA: TGTGCCAGCAGGCGCTCCTATAGCAATCAGCCCCAGCATTTT.

The chain links TRBV11-3 to TRBJ2-2; D might be TRBD2 (5 bases). The CDR3 totals 14 residues. The ends were cut back, 3 bases at V and 0 bases at J, with 5 bases in the middle. Germline lookup yields CDR1 SGHNT and CDR2 YENEEA. In DNA form, the CDR3 reads TGTGCCAGCAGCTTCGGGGCGAACACCGGGGAGCTGTTTTTT. It encodes CASSFGANTGELFF.

J is TRBJ1-3 and V is TRBV9; tentatively, D is TRBD1 (5 bases). This CDR3 comprises 16 residues. V was trimmed by 0 bases and J by 0 bases, leaving 10 bases between them. CDR1 and CDR2 from the germline V gene are SGDLS and YYNGEE. CDR3 sequence: CASSVAPGNSGNTIYF. CDR3 DNA sequence: TGTGCCAGCAGCGTAGCTCCAGGGAACTCTGGAAACACCATATATTTT.

The chain employs TRBV28 and TRBJ2-3; D is perhaps TRBD2 (6 bases). The CDR3 totals 14 residues. The germline V and J ends were trimmed by 2 bases and 11 bases, with 17 bases remaining between them. The germline CDR1 and CDR2 sequences are MDHEN and SYDVKM. CDR3 DNA: TGTGCCAGCAGTTTACGGGACCCTCGGGGGAGGCAGTATTTT. Encoded protein: CASSLRDPRGRQYF. The complete variable domain, with remaining parts taken from reference TRBV28 and TRBJ2-3, reads DVKVTQSSRYLVKRTGEKVFLECVQDMDHENMFWYRQDPGLGLRLIYFSYDVKMKEKGDIPEGYSVSREKKERFSLILESASTNQTSMYLCASSLRDPRGRQYFGPGTRLTVL.

The V call is TRBV10-1, the J call TRBJ2-1; TRBD2 matches 13 bases. V lost 3 bases, J lost 2 bases, and 4 bases stayed unmatched. This CDR3 contains 17 residues. CDR1 WNHNN and CDR2 SYGVQD come from the germline V gene (reference sequence). This chain's CDR3 is CASSEGTSGIPYNEQFF. Here the CDR3 DNA reads TGCGCCAGCAGTGAAGGGACTAGCGGGATCCCCTACAATGAGCAGTTCTTC.

V is TRBV7-2 and J is TRBJ2-7; D is perhaps TRBD2 (6 bases). Trimming stripped 5 bases from V and 2 bases from J, with 13 bases between. CDR1 is SGHTA and CDR2 is FQGNSA in the germline V gene. This CDR3 has 14 amino acids. The CDR3, as DNA: TGTGCCAGCAGCCCCGATAGCGGTGCCTACGAGCAGTACTTC. Protein product: CASSPDSGAYEQYF.

The chain uses TRBV23-1 and TRBJ1-6, with 7 bases fitting TRBD1. TRBV23-1 is noted as an ORF with a role that remains uncertain. CDR3 length equals 15 residues. Trimming at V came to 3 bases and at J to 10 bases, leaving 9 bases not matched to a gene. The CDR3 DNA is TGCGCCAGCAGTCAGCTAAACAGGGGCCGCTCACCCCTCCACTTT. Amino acid sequence: CASSQLNRGRSPLHF.

This chain links TRBV11-3 with TRBJ2-3, with D perhaps matching TRBD1 (6 bases). Germline loops: CDR1 SGHNT, CDR2 YENEEA. This CDR3 spans 15 amino acids. V lost 2 bases to trimming and J lost 1 base, with 10 bases between them. CDR3 sequence: CASSLRAGGTDTQYF. The CDR3 nucleotides read TGTGCCAGCAGCTTACGGGCAGGGGGCACAGATACGCAGTATTTT.

This chain joins TRBV7-9 and TRBJ2-2, with a tentative D call TRBD2 (5 bases). This CDR3 has 15 residues. Germline V lookup: CDR1 SEHNR, CDR2 FQNEAQ (reference sequence). Trimming pared 5 bases from V and 6 bases from J, leaving 16 bases between. The DNA of the CDR3 is TGTGCCAGCAGCCTCCACGAGGGTAAAGCCGGGGAGCTGTTTTTT. It translates to CASSLHEGKAGELFF.

This chain connects TRBV7-3 to TRBJ1-5; tentatively, D is TRBD1 (6 bases). This CDR3 is built from 14 residues. Germline loops: CDR1 SGHTA, CDR2 FQGTGA. V was trimmed by 5 bases and J by 11 bases, leaving 19 bases between them. Here the CDR3 reads CASSDQGTYTAQHF. CDR3 nucleotide sequence: TGTGCCAGCAGCGATCAGGGGACCTACACGGCCCAGCATTTT.

The count of this clone is one. This rearrangement joins TRBV29-1 to TRBJ2-4; 8 positions match TRBD2. Trimming took 2 bases from V and 0 from J; bases not matched to a gene: 9. Per germline, CDR1 SQVTM and CDR2 ANQGSEA. The CDR3 consists of 17 residues. As DNA, the CDR3 is TGCAGCGTTGAAATAGCGGGAAGTTTCCAAGCCAAAAACATTCAGTACTTC. Amino acids: CSVEIAGSFQAKNIQYF.

The chain uses TRBV4-1 and TRBJ1-1; D might be TRBD1 (5 bases). The CDR3 totals 16 residues. Trimming took off 3 bases at V and 6 bases at J, with 20 bases between the two ends. Germline-derived CDR1 and CDR2 are MGHRA and YSYEKL. CDR3 nucleotides: TGCGCCAGCAGCCACCCACCCACGGGGGGGTTGCCTGAAGCTTTCTTT. Translating it yields CASSHPPTGGLPEAFF.

The table lists this clone with a few counts. The chain links TRBV5-1 to TRBJ2-1, with 9 bases fitting TRBD1. After removal of 0 bases from V and 6 bases from J, the junction contained 4 bases not matched to a gene. This CDR3 region has 15 residues. Germline V gives CDR1 SGHRS, CDR2 YFSETQ. CDR3 coding DNA: TGCGCCAGCAGCTTGGTAGCGACAGGGGGCAATGAGCAGTTCTTC. Its translation is CASSLVATGGNEQFF.

This sequence joins TRBV27 and TRBJ1-1; 7 bases match TRBD1. Germline CDR1 MNHEY, CDR2 SMNVEV (reference sequence). With V trimmed by 4 bases and J by 5 bases, 13 bases remained unmatched. This CDR3 is built from 16 residues. The CDR3 DNA follows: TGTGCCAGCAGTTCCACTATAGACAGGGTAGGAACTGAAGCTTTCTTT. The encoded protein is CASSSTIDRVGTEAFF.

The sample holds one count of this clone. The chain joins TRBV6-5 to TRBJ1-6, with D unclear. The CDR3 is made up of 14 amino acids. V was cut by 6 bases and J by 10 bases, with 16 bases left in between. Germline V CDR1 and CDR2: MNHEY, SVGAGI. Written as DNA, the CDR3 is TGTGCCAGCAGATTCAGGATTTTTGAGTCACCCCTCCACTTT. This gives the protein CASRFRIFESPLHF.